This T cell receptor (beta chain) was found in a study of shared clonotypes between healthy human individuals. Points from the study as a whole: The authors expected sequencing depth to affect clonotype sharing among donors.

Every unsorted PBMC PCR replicate was loaded with 300 ng DNA, roughly 30,000 T cell genomes. The authors sequenced unsorted PBMC DNA on ten immunoSEQ deep assay plates. The table came from immunoSEQ multiplex PCR; TCRdb's copy has only in-frame clones and leaves some out. The sample has around 440,000 clones, approximately 71% seen once. As to this clone: Antigen: not known.

CDR1 is SGHTS and CDR2 is YDEGEE in the germline V gene. The ends were cut back, 1 base at V and 4 bases at J, with 5 bases in the middle. This CDR3 has 12 amino acids. Sequenced input: PBMCs. The clonotype comes from a woman aged 40 to 49 in good health. Some clones in this sample may be carry-over from other donors' samples. The gene calls are TRBV5-8 and TRBJ2-5; D gene unclear. The CDR3 spells CASSLYRETQYF. Here the CDR3 DNA reads TGTGCCAGCAGCTTGTACCGAGAGACCCAGTACTTC.